The next 10 T cell receptor beta chains were all read from a single sample in a study of blood T cells in healthy people across ages. Sample-barcoded 5' priming and a J-beta primer mix drove a second PCR of roughly 7 to 11 cycles. A single record per CDR3 protein comes from TCRdb applying MiXCR to the 5' RACE reads. The sample has about 670,000 distinct CDR3 sequences; roughly 43% are singletons. Sequenced sample: blood. These receptors all come from a man older than 75 in good health.

The J gene is TRBJ2-1, the V gene TRBV7-9; 9 bases agree with TRBD1. The J call could be wrong; TRBJ2-7 is a better fit for the DNA end. Germline loops: CDR1 SEHNR, CDR2 FQNEAQ (reference sequence). CDR3 length: 15 residues. CDR3 DNA sequence: TGTGCCAGCAAGAAAGACAGGGGGAGGTACAATGAGCAGTACTTC. Encoded protein: CASKKDRGRYNEQYF.

This clonotype was recorded a few times. This chain links TRBV20-1 with TRBJ2-5; the D gene could be TRBD1 or TRBD2 (5 bases each). V shed 3 bases and J shed 1 base, with 15 bases lying between them. The germline gives CDR1 DFQATT, CDR2 SNEGSKA (reference sequence). The CDR3 is made up of 15 amino acids. The CDR3 nucleotides are TGCAGTGCTAGCGGGACGGGGATCGGCCAAGAGACCCAGTACTTC. It is translated as CSASGTGIGQETQYF.

The CDR3 nucleotides are TGTGCCAGCAGCCCCACCGGCCACGGAGGGACCCAGTACTTC. It specifies CASSPTGHGGTQYF. The gene calls are TRBV12-3 or TRBV12-4 and TRBJ2-4; D perhaps matches TRBD2 (5 bases). Matching the DNA end better, TRBJ2-5 makes the J call doubtful. The CDR3 runs to 14 residues.

This clonotype was recorded at least ten times. V and J are TRBV7-2 and TRBJ2-7; 8 positions match TRBD2. The CDR3 consists of 16 residues. CDR1 is SGHTA and CDR2 is FQGNSA in the germline V gene. Trimming took 1 base from V and 3 from J; bases not matched to a gene: 8. CDR3 nucleotide sequence: TGTGCCAGCAGCTTAGAGTGGGGACTAGGTCGCTACGAGCAGTACTTC. Protein product: CASSLEWGLGRYEQYF.

The V call is TRBV5-1, the J call TRBJ2-3, with D tentatively TRBD1 (5 bases). The V gene lost 0 bases and the J gene lost 4 bases, with 9 bases spanning the gap. This CDR3 spans 14 amino acids. The germline CDR1 and CDR2 sequences are SGHRS and YFSETQ. In DNA, the CDR3 is TGCGCCAGCAGCTTGGGACAGCCGTCAGATACGCAGTATTTT. Its translation: CASSLGQPSDTQYF.

V and J are TRBV6-2 or TRBV6-3 and TRBJ2-5, with 12 bases lining up with TRBD2. Per germline, CDR1 MNHEY and CDR2 SVGEGT. CDR3 length equals 20 residues. Trimming took 0 bases from V and 0 from J; bases not matched to a gene: 11. Here the CDR3 DNA reads TGTGCCAGCAGTTACTCGAGACTAGCGGGGGCCGCGACCGACCAAGAGACCCAGTACTTC. Amino acid sequence: CASSYSRLAGAATDQETQYF.

This clonotype was counted between two and nine times. The gene calls are TRBV9 and TRBJ2-1; 10 nucleotides line up with TRBD1. CDR3 length equals 15 residues. Germline loops: CDR1 SGDLS, CDR2 YYNGEE. The V gene end was trimmed by 3 bases and the J gene end by 7 bases; junction bases not matched to a gene: 7. Here the CDR3 DNA reads TGTGCCAGCAGCGAGATAAGGGGACAGGGGAATGAGCAGTTCTTC. Amino acid sequence: CASSEIRGQGNEQFF.

This clonotype was counted only a few times. The chain employs TRBV29-1 and TRBJ2-1, with 7 bases that match TRBD2. V lost 2 bases, J lost 3 bases, and 4 bases stayed unmatched. Germline values: CDR1 SQVTM, CDR2 ANQGSEA. CDR3 size: 14 residues. The CDR3 nucleotides read TGCAGCGTTGAAACGGGCGGGAGCTACAATGAGCAGTTCTTC. Residues: CSVETGGSYNEQFF.

The sample holds a few counts of this clonotype. V usage is TRBV20-1 and J usage is TRBJ1-5, with D uncertain. Between the trimmed V and J ends, which lost 4 bases and 1 base, there was a span of 8 bases. This CDR3 contains 13 residues. Germline V lookup: CDR1 DFQATT, CDR2 SNEGSKA (reference sequence). The CDR3 is CSAKKSSNQPQHF. Written as DNA, the CDR3 is TGCAGTGCTAAAAAATCCAGCAATCAGCCCCAGCATTTT.

There are a few counts of this clonotype. CDR3 protein: CSASSDRAKSYEQYF. The CDR3 coding sequence is TGCAGTGCTAGCTCGGACAGGGCCAAATCCTACGAGCAGTACTTC. The chain links TRBV20-1 to TRBJ2-7, with 8 bases aligning to TRBD1. Trimming at V came to 3 bases and at J to 1 base, leaving 8 bases not matched to a gene. The CDR3 totals 15 residues. The germline V gene encodes CDR1 DFQATT and CDR2 SNEGSKA (reference sequence).